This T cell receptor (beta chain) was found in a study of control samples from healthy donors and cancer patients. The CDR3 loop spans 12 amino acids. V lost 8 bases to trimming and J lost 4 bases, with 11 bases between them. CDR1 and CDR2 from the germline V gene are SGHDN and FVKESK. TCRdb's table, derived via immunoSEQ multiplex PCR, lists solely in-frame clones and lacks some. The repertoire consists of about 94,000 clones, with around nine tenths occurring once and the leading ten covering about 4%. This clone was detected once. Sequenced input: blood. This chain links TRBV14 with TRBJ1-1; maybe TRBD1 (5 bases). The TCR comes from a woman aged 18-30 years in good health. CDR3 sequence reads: CASGGLGTEAFF. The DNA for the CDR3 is TGTGCCAGCGGGGGGTTGGGCACTGAAGCTTTCTTT.